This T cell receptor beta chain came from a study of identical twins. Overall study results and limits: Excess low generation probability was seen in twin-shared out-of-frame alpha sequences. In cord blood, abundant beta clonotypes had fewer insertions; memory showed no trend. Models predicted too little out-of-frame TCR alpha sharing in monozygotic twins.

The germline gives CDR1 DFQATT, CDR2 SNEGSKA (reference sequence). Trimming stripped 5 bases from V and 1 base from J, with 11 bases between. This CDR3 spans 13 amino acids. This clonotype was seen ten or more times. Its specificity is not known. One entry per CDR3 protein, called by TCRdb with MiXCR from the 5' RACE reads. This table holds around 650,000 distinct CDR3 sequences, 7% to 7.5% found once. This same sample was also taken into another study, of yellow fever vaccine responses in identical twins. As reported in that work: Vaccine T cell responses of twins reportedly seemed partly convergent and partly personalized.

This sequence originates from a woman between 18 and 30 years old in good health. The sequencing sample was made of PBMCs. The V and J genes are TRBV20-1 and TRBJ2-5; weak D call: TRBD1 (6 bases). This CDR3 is CSAQDRTQETQYF. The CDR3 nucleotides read TGCAGTGCTCAGGACAGAACCCAAGAGACCCAGTACTTC.